The 12 T cell receptor beta chains below come from one sample, sequenced in a study of blood T cell repertoires in COVID-19. Profiling relied on immunoSEQ multiplex PCR, and the TCRdb table lists in-frame clones only, not all of them. The table includes around 230,000 clones, roughly 83% detected once. The sample was peripheral blood. The receptors come from a man aged 40-55 years with acute or convalescent COVID-19.

The chain has TRBV6-5 and TRBJ2-7, with D perhaps matching TRBD1 (6 bases). CDR1 is MNHEY, CDR2 SVGAGI, per germline. Trimming removed 4 bases from V and 0 bases from J, with 13 bases in between. The CDR3 extends over 15 amino acids. This chain's CDR3 is CASSLGTGSSYEQYF. The CDR3 coding sequence is TGTGCCAGCAGTTTGGGAACAGGGAGCTCCTACGAGCAGTACTTC.

This rearrangement joins TRBV7-9 to TRBJ1-2; D is unresolved. V was shortened by 4 bases and J by 5 bases, with 8 bases between the two germline ends. The CDR3 length is 12 residues. Looked up from germline, CDR1 is SEHNR and CDR2 is FQNEAQ (reference sequence). CDR3 residues: CASSSGYYGYTF. The DNA of the CDR3 is TGTGCCAGCAGCTCCGGTTATTATGGCTACACCTTC.

This clone was observed a few times. The chain links TRBV11-2 to TRBJ1-2, with TRBD1 as a possible D gene (5 bases). The length of the CDR3 is 14 residues. V gave up 1 base and J gave up 4 bases, with 10 bases separating them. CDR1 and CDR2 (germline): SGHAT, FQNNGV. The CDR3 loop reads CASSLAGGIYGYTF. The CDR3 nucleotides read TGTGCCAGCAGCTTAGCCGGGGGAATCTATGGCTACACCTTC.

The chain is built from TRBV3-1 (or the pseudogene TRBV3-2) and TRBJ2-7; 14 nucleotides match TRBD2. Unmatched junction bases numbered 2, after V lost 3 bases and J lost 4 bases. Looked up from germline, CDR1 is LGHDT and CDR2 is YNNKEL (reference sequence). The CDR3 covers 15 residues. The CDR3 nucleotides are TGTGCCAGCAGCCAGGGGACTAGCGGGAGATACGAGCAGTACTTC. Its protein is CASSQGTSGRYEQYF.

This clone has a handful of counts. This chain links TRBV7-2 with TRBJ2-2; unclear D gene. The CDR3 covers 13 residues. In germline, CDR1 is SGHTA, CDR2 FQGNSA. Trimming took 1 base from V and 6 from J, leaving 6 bases between them. The CDR3 loop is CASSLVVPGELFF. CDR3 bases: TGTGCCAGCAGCTTAGTAGTCCCCGGGGAGCTGTTTTTT.

This chain connects TRBV7-7 to TRBJ1-2; D possibly corresponds to TRBD1 (6 bases). Trimming took off 5 bases at V and 6 bases at J, with 22 bases between the two ends. The CDR3 has 16 residues. Germline V lookup: CDR1 SSHAT, CDR2 FNYEAQ (reference sequence). DNA of the CDR3: TGTGCCAGCAGCCCAATAGCCCGGGGACATCAGGATGGCTACACCTTC. Its protein product is CASSPIARGHQDGYTF.

The chain couples TRBV7-9 to TRBJ2-5, with no clear D. The V end was cut by 8 bases, the J end by 3 bases, with 13 bases between. Per the germline V gene, CDR1 is SEHNR and CDR2 is FQNEAQ (reference sequence). CDR3 length: 13 amino acids. CDR3 sequence reads: CASGDSAEETQYF. DNA for the CDR3: TGTGCCAGCGGAGATAGTGCGGAAGAGACCCAGTACTTC. The whole variable domain, remainder taken from reference TRBV7-9 and TRBJ2-5, is DTGVSQNPRHKITKRGQNVTFRCDPISEHNRLYWYRQTLGQGPEFLTYFQNEAQLEKSRLLSDRFSAERPKGSFSTLEIQRTEQGDSAMYLCASGDSAEETQYFGPGTRLLVL.

This chain links TRBV7-9 with TRBJ1-1; D may be TRBD1 (5 bases). Between the trimmed V and J ends, which lost 5 bases and 5 bases, there was a span of 12 bases. The length of the CDR3 is 13 residues. Germline V CDR1 and CDR2: SEHNR, FQNEAQ (reference sequence). The CDR3 loop is CASSHDGGTEAFF. Written as DNA, the CDR3 is TGTGCCAGCAGCCACGACGGGGGAACTGAAGCTTTCTTT. Based on the CDR3 plus reference TRBV7-9 and TRBJ1-1, the full variable domain is DTGVSQNPRHKITKRGQNVTFRCDPISEHNRLYWYRQTLGQGPEFLTYFQNEAQLEKSRLLSDRFSAERPKGSFSTLEIQRTEQGDSAMYLCASSHDGGTEAFFGQGTRLTVV.

The rearrangement links TRBV11-2 to TRBJ2-2; D is unresolved. The germline V gene encodes CDR1 SGHAT and CDR2 FQNNGV. V was shortened by 2 bases and J by 5 bases, with 12 bases between the two germline ends. This CDR3 spans 15 amino acids. The CDR3: CASSLTSVDTGELFF. Here the CDR3 DNA reads TGTGCCAGCAGCTTAACCAGCGTCGATACCGGGGAGCTGTTTTTT.

Notes on this clone: The sample holds other DNA sequences that translate to the same CDR3. This chain links TRBV7-2 with TRBJ2-5; 7 bases agree with TRBD1. Germline CDR1 SGHTA, CDR2 FQGNSA. J gave up 5 bases and V 1 base, and 4 bases lay outside the gene matches. The CDR3 contains 14 residues. The CDR3 region is CASSLGQGFETQYF. The CDR3 bases are TGTGCCAGCAGCTTAGGACAGGGTTTCGAGACCCAGTACTTC. Full variable domain (remainder filled in from reference TRBV7-2 and TRBJ2-5): GAGVSQSPSNKVTEKGKDVELRCDPISGHTALYWYRQSLGQGLEFLIYFQGNSAPDKSGLPSDRFSAERTGGSVSTLTIQRTQQEDSAVYLCASSLGQGFETQYFGPGTRLLVL.

The V gene is TRBV5-1, the J gene TRBJ2-2; a weak D match, TRBD1 (5 bases). CDR1 and CDR2 (germline): SGHRS, YFSETQ. The CDR3 covers 15 residues. Deletions cut 4 bases from V and 5 bases from J, with 15 bases between. The DNA for the CDR3 is TGCGCCAGCAGCCCGGAATCAGGGAATACCGGGGAGCTGTTTTTT. It is translated as CASSPESGNTGELFF.

The chain employs TRBV7-8 and TRBJ2-5, with 7 bases aligning to TRBD2. Germline-derived CDR1 and CDR2 are SGHVS and FQNEAQ. The CDR3 is made up of 17 amino acids. The ends lost 5 bases at V and 5 bases at J; junction bases unmatched: 17. CDR3 sequence: CASSQNRGGSRWETQYF. The CDR3 region has the DNA TGTGCCAGCAGCCAAAACCGGGGCGGGAGTAGGTGGGAGACCCAGTACTTC.